The text below deals with one TCR beta chain. What it recognizes is unknown. The data stem from a study of cytomegalovirus exposure and HLA in healthy donors. Study results and caveats: Another analysis was done later, and it associated over 15,000 TCR beta sequences with HLA alleles at 0.05 false discovery rate.

The primer mix had 60 Vbeta and 13 Jbeta primers. Sequenced by immunoSEQ multiplex PCR; TCRdb stores in-frame clones only, minus some. The profile shows 33,000 or so clones, 85% to 95% of them singletons. The CDR3 totals 15 residues. With 2 bases clipped from V and 7 bases from J, the junction kept 7 bases outside the gene matches. Looked up from germline, CDR1 is KGHSH and CDR2 is LQKENI. The rearrangement links TRBV18 to TRBJ2-2; 7 bases align to TRBD1. This TCR was recovered from a woman between 18 and 30 years old in good health and CMV-seronegative. The specimen sequenced was PBMCs. The CDR3 sequence is CASSPRTGSNGELFF. CDR3 sequence (DNA): TGTGCCAGCTCACCAAGGACAGGCTCAAACGGGGAGCTGTTTTTT. Complete variable domain (other parts from reference TRBV18 and TRBJ2-2): NAGVMQNPRHLVRRRGQEARLRCSPMKGHSHVYWYRQLPEEGLKFMVYLQKENIIDESGMPKERFSAEFPKEGPSILRIQQVVRGDSAAYFCASSPRTGSNGELFFGEGSRLTVL.